A selection of T cell receptor beta chains follows, all from one sample in a study of blood T cell repertoires in COVID-19. Some clones are missing from TCRdb's copy, which holds only in-frame ones; the method was immunoSEQ multiplex PCR. This repertoire shows about 100,000 clones, over 75% found once; its top ten account for about 13%. Material for sequencing was peripheral blood. Receptor source: a human donor in a cohort sampled during active COVID-19. The CDR3 runs from the conserved cysteine through the conserved F or W. Fields, in order: clone size, D gene, J gene, V gene, CDR3 protein, CDR3 DNA. The D gene is left open where the match is weak. For some rows the clone size is stated as once, few or many, or as a class when expanded; others skip it.

clone size: -
D gene: TRBD1
J gene: TRBJ1-2
V gene: TRBV12-3/TRBV12-4
CDR3 protein: CASTLGQGFGYTF
CDR3 DNA: TGTGCCAGCACCCTGGGACAGGGGTTTGGCTACACCTTC

clone size: once
D gene: -
J gene: TRBJ1-2
V gene: TRBV5-5
CDR3 protein: CASSFSGEGYTF
CDR3 DNA: TGTGCCAGCAGCTTCTCAGGGGAAGGCTACACCTTC

clone size: -
D gene: TRBD1
J gene: TRBJ2-6
V gene: TRBV19
CDR3 protein: CASSILGTEGSSGANVLTF
CDR3 DNA: TGTGCCAGTAGTATACTGGGGACAGAGGGGAGCTCTGGGGCCAACGTCCTGACTTTC

clone size: few
D gene: -
J gene: TRBJ2-5
V gene: TRBV5-1
CDR3 protein: CASGLAGQETQYF
CDR3 DNA: TGCGCCAGCGGGCTAGCTGGGCAAGAGACCCAGTACTTC

clone size: -
D gene: -
J gene: TRBJ2-2
V gene: TRBV5-1
CDR3 protein: CASSLAGENTGELFF
CDR3 DNA: TGCGCCAGCAGCTTGGCCGGGGAAAACACCGGGGAGCTGTTTTTT

clone size: -
D gene: TRBD2
J gene: TRBJ2-3
V gene: TRBV5-5
CDR3 protein: CASIAGGPYTDTQYF
CDR3 DNA: TGTGCCAGCATAGCGGGAGGGCCTTACACAGATACGCAGTATTTT

clone size: -
D gene: TRBD2
J gene: TRBJ2-7
V gene: TRBV27
CDR3 protein: CASSLAGVRNEQYF
CDR3 DNA: TGTGCCAGCAGTCTAGCGGGAGTCCGAAACGAGCAGTACTTC

clone size: -
D gene: -
J gene: TRBJ1-4
V gene: TRBV5-1
CDR3 protein: CASSLSSPGEKLFF
CDR3 DNA: TGCGCCAGCAGCTTAAGTTCCCCCGGTGAAAAACTGTTTTTT

clone size: -
D gene: -
J gene: TRBJ2-1
V gene: TRBV6-4
CDR3 protein: CARLRGPMSSYNEQFF
CDR3 DNA: TGTGCCAGACTAAGAGGGCCGATGAGCTCCTACAATGAGCAGTTCTTC

clone size: -
D gene: -
J gene: TRBJ1-2
V gene: TRBV19
CDR3 protein: CASTLSRDTYGYTF
CDR3 DNA: TGTGCCAGTACCCTTTCCCGGGACACCTATGGCTACACCTTC

clone size: -
D gene: TRBD2
J gene: TRBJ2-1
V gene: TRBV4-1
CDR3 protein: CASSPGTSGINEQFF
CDR3 DNA: TGCGCCAGCAGCCCTGGGACTAGCGGGATAAATGAGCAGTTCTTC

clone size: -
D gene: -
J gene: TRBJ2-3
V gene: TRBV18
CDR3 protein: CASSPLGGPSTDTQYF
CDR3 DNA: TGTGCCAGCTCACCATTAGGCGGCCCGAGCACAGATACGCAGTATTTT

clone size: -
D gene: -
J gene: TRBJ1-2
V gene: TRBV6-5
CDR3 protein: CASSATGNGYTF
CDR3 DNA: TGTGCCAGCAGCGCCACAGGGAATGGCTACACCTTC

clone size: -
D gene: -
J gene: TRBJ2-3
V gene: TRBV21-1
CDR3 protein: CASSKEGTSDFFDTQYF
CDR3 DNA: TGTGCCAGCAGCAAAGAGGGAACTAGCGATTTTTTTGATACGCAGTATTTT

clone size: -
D gene: -
J gene: TRBJ1-5
V gene: TRBV2
CDR3 protein: CASSGQGYQPQHF
CDR3 DNA: TGTGCCAGCAGTGGTCAGGGGTATCAGCCCCAGCATTTT

clone size: -
D gene: -
J gene: TRBJ2-5
V gene: TRBV5-6
CDR3 protein: CASSLGLLGRGGETQYF
CDR3 DNA: TGTGCCAGCAGCTTGGGTCTACTTGGTCGTGGAGGGGAGACCCAGTACTTC

clone size: -
D gene: TRBD1
J gene: TRBJ2-7
V gene: TRBV6-5
CDR3 protein: CASRGGPYEQYF
CDR3 DNA: TGTGCCAGCAGAGGGGGCCCCTACGAGCAGTACTTC

clone size: once
D gene: -
J gene: TRBJ1-5
V gene: TRBV11-2
CDR3 protein: CASSQGGVVQPQHF
CDR3 DNA: TGTGCCAGCAGTCAAGGGGGGGTAGTCCAGCCCCAGCATTTT

clone size: -
D gene: TRBD1
J gene: TRBJ1-5
V gene: TRBV5-6
CDR3 protein: CASSLGTGPWDQPQHF
CDR3 DNA: TGTGCCAGCAGCTTAGGGACAGGTCCCTGGGATCAGCCCCAGCATTTT

clone size: -
D gene: TRBD2
J gene: TRBJ2-1
V gene: TRBV10-3
CDR3 protein: CAISPGLAGEQFF
CDR3 DNA: TGTGCCATCAGCCCTGGACTAGCGGGGGAGCAGTTCTTC

clone size: few
D gene: TRBD2
J gene: TRBJ2-2
V gene: TRBV30
CDR3 protein: CAWNGLAGRYTGELFF
CDR3 DNA: TGTGCCTGGAATGGACTAGCCGGGAGATACACCGGGGAGCTGTTTTTT

clone size: -
D gene: -
J gene: TRBJ2-3
V gene: TRBV27
CDR3 protein: CASSWAFTDTQYF
CDR3 DNA: TGTGCCAGCAGTTGGGCCTTCACAGATACGCAGTATTTT

clone size: many
D gene: -
J gene: TRBJ1-6
V gene: TRBV21-1
CDR3 protein: CASSKAQGAASPLHF
CDR3 DNA: TGTGCCAGCAGCAAAGCCCAGGGGGCGGCTTCACCCCTCCACTTT

clone size: -
D gene: TRBD1
J gene: TRBJ1-4
V gene: TRBV27
CDR3 protein: CASSTDRVFNEKLFF
CDR3 DNA: TGTGCCAGCAGTACTGACAGGGTCTTTAATGAAAAACTGTTTTTT

clone size: -
D gene: -
J gene: TRBJ1-5
V gene: TRBV3-1/TRBV3-2
CDR3 protein: CASSPRENQPQHF
CDR3 DNA: TGTGCCAGCAGCCCCAGGGAAAATCAGCCCCAGCATTTT

clone size: -
D gene: -
J gene: TRBJ1-1
V gene: TRBV12-3/TRBV12-4
CDR3 protein: CASSSLLSRAFF
CDR3 DNA: TGTGCCAGCAGTTCCTTACTCTCGCGAGCTTTCTTT

clone size: -
D gene: TRBD1
J gene: TRBJ1-1
V gene: TRBV7-2
CDR3 protein: CASSSRGGQDTEAFF
CDR3 DNA: TGTGCCAGCAGCTCAAGAGGGGGCCAGGACACTGAAGCTTTCTTT

clone size: -
D gene: TRBD2
J gene: TRBJ2-5
V gene: TRBV2
CDR3 protein: CASSSPTSGSQGTQYF
CDR3 DNA: TGTGCCAGCAGTTCCCCGACTAGCGGGAGCCAGGGGACCCAGTACTTC

clone size: -
D gene: -
J gene: TRBJ2-3
V gene: TRBV18
CDR3 protein: CASSPIRGTSTDTQYF
CDR3 DNA: TGTGCCAGCTCACCAATCCGGGGAACTAGCACAGATACGCAGTATTTT

clone size: -
D gene: -
J gene: TRBJ1-1
V gene: TRBV2
CDR3 protein: CASSEEPNTEAFF
CDR3 DNA: TGTGCCAGCAGTGAGGAGCCGAACACTGAAGCTTTCTTT

clone size: -
D gene: TRBD1
J gene: TRBJ1-5
V gene: TRBV6-5
CDR3 protein: CASSFDRGSQPQHF
CDR3 DNA: TGTGCCAGCAGTTTTGACAGGGGGAGTCAGCCCCAGCATTTT

clone size: -
D gene: -
J gene: TRBJ2-7
V gene: TRBV6-5
CDR3 protein: CASSLNGGVNEQYF
CDR3 DNA: TGTGCCAGCAGTCTCAATGGCGGGGTTAACGAGCAGTACTTC

clone size: -
D gene: -
J gene: TRBJ2-5
V gene: TRBV9
CDR3 protein: CASSVGVTVRETQYF
CDR3 DNA: TGTGCCAGCAGCGTCGGGGTAACCGTCCGGGAGACCCAGTACTTC

clone size: -
D gene: TRBD2
J gene: TRBJ2-3
V gene: TRBV7-2
CDR3 protein: CASSPGTSVKPVADTQYF
CDR3 DNA: TGTGCCAGCAGCCCGGGGACTAGCGTCAAACCGGTCGCAGATACGCAGTATTTT

clone size: once
D gene: -
J gene: TRBJ2-6
V gene: TRBV5-1
CDR3 protein: CASSHSQGSGANVLTF
CDR3 DNA: TGCGCCAGCAGCCATTCTCAGGGTTCTGGGGCCAACGTCCTGACTTTC

clone size: -
D gene: TRBD1
J gene: TRBJ2-6
V gene: TRBV5-1
CDR3 protein: CASSLDGTGGSGANVLTF
CDR3 DNA: TGCGCCAGCAGCTTGGATGGGACAGGGGGCTCTGGGGCCAACGTCCTGACTTTC

clone size: -
D gene: TRBD2
J gene: TRBJ2-7
V gene: TRBV6-5
CDR3 protein: CVSSQRGAYEQYF
CDR3 DNA: TGTGTGAGCAGTCAGCGGGGGGCCTACGAGCAGTACTTC

clone size: -
D gene: -
J gene: TRBJ2-1
V gene: TRBV7-8
CDR3 protein: CASSFSGEQFF
CDR3 DNA: TGTGCCAGCAGCTTTTCGGGTGAGCAGTTCTTC

clone size: -
D gene: -
J gene: TRBJ1-1
V gene: TRBV29-1
CDR3 protein: CRGSEGETEAFF
CDR3 DNA: TGCAGGGGGTCAGAGGGTGAAACTGAAGCTTTCTTT

clone size: -
D gene: TRBD2
J gene: TRBJ2-3
V gene: TRBV7-8
CDR3 protein: CASSLGAPSGALYTQYF
CDR3 DNA: TGTGCCAGCAGCTTAGGGGCCCCAAGCGGGGCATTATATACGCAGTATTTT

clone size: -
D gene: TRBD1
J gene: TRBJ2-3
V gene: TRBV5-4
CDR3 protein: CASSSRTGGDTQYF
CDR3 DNA: TGTGCCAGCAGCTCTCGGACAGGTGGAGATACGCAGTATTTT

clone size: few
D gene: TRBD2
J gene: TRBJ2-5
V gene: TRBV6-5
CDR3 protein: CASNPLAGQETQYF
CDR3 DNA: TGTGCCAGCAACCCTCTAGCGGGCCAAGAGACCCAGTACTTC

clone size: -
D gene: TRBD1
J gene: TRBJ2-5
V gene: TRBV10-1
CDR3 protein: CASSEGQGAGKTQYF
CDR3 DNA: TGCGCCAGCAGTGAGGGACAGGGGGCTGGTAAGACCCAGTACTTC

clone size: -
D gene: -
J gene: TRBJ1-6
V gene: TRBV19
CDR3 protein: CASREASYNSPLHF
CDR3 DNA: TGTGCCAGTAGAGAGGCGAGCTATAATTCACCCCTCCACTTT

clone size: -
D gene: -
J gene: TRBJ2-1
V gene: TRBV20-1
CDR3 protein: CSAREDREQFF
CDR3 DNA: TGCAGTGCTAGAGAAGACAGGGAGCAGTTCTTC

clone size: -
D gene: TRBD1
J gene: TRBJ2-1
V gene: TRBV7-9
CDR3 protein: CASSPGTGGHEQFF
CDR3 DNA: TGTGCCAGCAGTCCCGGGACAGGGGGACATGAGCAGTTCTTC

clone size: -
D gene: TRBD2
J gene: TRBJ2-1
V gene: TRBV11-3
CDR3 protein: CASSLSGGPSYNEQFF
CDR3 DNA: TGTGCCAGCAGCTTAAGCGGGGGTCCTTCCTACAATGAGCAGTTCTTC

clone size: once
D gene: -
J gene: TRBJ1-2
V gene: TRBV7-2
CDR3 protein: CASSLDGSGYGYTF
CDR3 DNA: TGTGCCAGCAGCTTGGACGGGAGCGGCTATGGCTACACCTTC

clone size: -
D gene: TRBD2
J gene: TRBJ2-5
V gene: TRBV4-1
CDR3 protein: CASSQGLAGVKQETQYF
CDR3 DNA: TGCGCCAGCAGCCAAGGACTAGCGGGGGTTAAACAAGAGACCCAGTACTTC

clone size: -
D gene: -
J gene: TRBJ1-5
V gene: TRBV12-5
CDR3 protein: CASGRGGFTQPQHF
CDR3 DNA: TGTGCTAGTGGCCGGGGGGGTTTCACTCAGCCCCAGCATTTT